The source of this T cell receptor (beta chain) is a study of cytomegalovirus exposure and HLA in healthy donors (dated by TCRdb to about 2017). About the study as a whole: An earlier analysis of about 560 of the donors reported 276 Gb of sequence data and 95 million to 140 million unique TCR beta sequences obtained from 150 million to 200 million T cells. An early release covering roughly 600 HLA-typed donors comprised 250 to 350 gigabases of sequencing data and around 85 million unique TCR sequences. To study patterns of TCR occurrence, a later analysis re-analyzed previously published TCR beta repertoires from under 750 donors and added high-resolution HLA genotyping. Four or five DR-DQ haplotypes were treated as single units for association and clustering because of strong linkage in the cohort. To predict cytomegalovirus infection status, the study combined high-throughput TCR immunosequencing, statistical association of individual TCRs with disease status, and machine learning. The study was designed to test whether signatures of past pathogen exposure could be identified by cataloging public T cell receptors. In addition to the first cohort of 666 subjects, a separate validation cohort of 120 different subjects was used. In the later analysis, no new phenotypic data were used to find candidate immune exposures; instead, reliance was placed on TCR beta sequences and their occurrence across donors. Among the 398 genotyped donors, around 81% belonged to the genetic ancestry cluster associated with self-reported Caucasian donors. The study profiled the T cell repertoires of fewer than 850 subjects by immunosequencing and related them to cytomegalovirus serostatus. Among roughly 400 genotyped donors of the cohort, an average of roughly 240,000 unique TCR beta nucleotide sequences were sequenced per donor, 15% to 20% of them non-productive. Alongside the repertoire data, information on donor age, sex, ethnicity and CMV serostatus was compiled. In an earlier analysis of a few hundred of the donors, high-throughput TCR beta sequencing was used to judge whether each TCR beta V gene segment behaved as functional or pseudogenic. Both class I and class II loci were covered by HLA typing, at four-digit resolution. The number of donors typed differed by locus, with about 629-630 for A, B, C, DRB1 and DQB1, about 500 for DQA1, over 600 for DPA1, and some 470 for DPB1. A later genetic analysis took genome-wide SNP genotypes for about 60% of the roughly 670 donors and used that subset as a discovery cohort. All discovery cohort repertoires had been generated on a single sequencing platform.

The receptor library was made with the immunoSEQ multiplex PCR assay. A mixture of 60 forward primers for TCR Vbeta segments and 13 reverse primers for TCR Jbeta segments was used in the multiplex PCR. Amplification of the CDR3 region of rearranged TCR beta genes was performed with a multiplex PCR assay on genomic DNA. The amplified TCR beta libraries were sequenced on the Illumina HiSeq System as 87-base-pair reads. In the original analysis: A later analysis tallied around 80 million unique TCR beta chains across the 666 repertoires, and about 10 million of those chains were shared by two or more donors. A nearest-neighbor algorithm error-corrected the raw reads and collapsed the reads into unique sequences, merging closely related sequences to remove PCR and sequencing errors. Alignment of CDR3 sequences to IMGT reference sequences was used to assign V, D and J gene segments. For a sequence to be retained, a match of at least six nucleotides to both a V gene segment and a J gene segment was required. Rearrangements were called productive when the CDR3 lacked stop codons and stayed in frame with V and J; all others were non-productive. CDR3 was defined by IMGT convention, running from the second conserved V-encoded cysteine to the conserved J-encoded phenylalanine. The earlier analysis of fewer than 750 of the donors excluded sequences that lacked an unambiguous match to a single V gene segment. In an earlier analysis of a few hundred of the donors, a V segment was called functional when productive rearrangements were above 56.7%, and segregating when the standard deviation between donors exceeded 5%. To diagnose cytomegalovirus status from the catalog of TCR beta chain sequences, a statistical classification framework was built. In a later analysis, V and J genes were assigned by comparing TCR nucleotide sequences against IMGT/GENE-DB human TR gene sequences. In a later analysis, CDR3 sequences and most-parsimonious VDJ recombination scenarios were assigned using the TCRdist pipeline. In a later analysis, each TCR beta chain was defined by its CDR3 amino acid sequence together with its V-gene family, and reads without a unique V-gene family were excluded. A later analysis removed 600 or so highly shared, low-generation-probability nucleotide sequences to deal with suspected cross-contamination and a sequencing artifact. In a later analysis, a clonal expansion index for each public chain was calculated from normalized within-repertoire ranks of inferred template counts. In a later analysis, generation probabilities were computed with a VDJ recombination model fitted to out-of-frame rearrangements, and the resulting probabilities were checked against IGoR. In a later analysis, hypergeometric tests were used to score TCR-TCR, TCR-HLA and TCR-CMV co-occurrence, with a repertoire-size bias correction applied to TCR pairs. A later analysis estimated false discovery rates by permuting HLA or CMV assignments 20 times. A later analysis grouped co-occurring TCRs with DBSCAN, adding TCRdist sequence similarity when clustering within HLA-allele-positive subsets. Repertoires with fewer than 30,000 or more than 120,000 public chains were left out of co-occurrence clustering, as were roughly five repertoires with anomalous nucleotide sharing. As stored in TCRdb, this immuneACCESS dataset retains in-frame rearrangements with V and J assigned. A fraction of the clones does not appear; measured against another copy, unresolved V genes explain less than half of the discrepancy, and the remainder lacks a known reason. V and J calls and clone size are those listed in that table; D and trimming were worked out from the DNA. This sample has approximately 75,000 clones in its table, and approximately 70% of those were observed once. The top ten clones comprise less than 25% of the sample.

The cohort consisted of 650 to 700 healthy bone marrow donors. Cohort members were all nominally healthy when sampled, although unrecorded immune exposures were likely present. The donor was CMV seropositive and belonged to the group of a few hundred seropositive cohort members. A peripheral blood sample was collected from each donor, and TCR beta sequencing was performed on peripheral blood mononuclear cells. The Qiagen DNeasy Blood Extraction Kit was used to extract genomic DNA from the blood cell samples. Turning to this clone: The antigen this receptor binds is unknown. No base-level quality is on record; no much larger clone is a single base apart. Other DNA variants within this sample encode the same CDR3.

V loses 2 bases, J loses 2 bases, and the germline ends lie 9 bases apart. Via the germline V gene (reference sequence), CDR1 is MNHNY and CDR2 SVGAGI. Including cysteine and phenylalanine, the CDR3 has 14 amino acids. Only CDR3 DNA is held: 42 bases, read in frame from base 1. Overall results and qualifications from the work: Linkage disequilibrium might explain the correlated functional status among segregating V segments, but an unknown experimental factor could not be excluded. A later analysis reported that several top co-occurrence clusters appeared linked to parvovirus B19, influenza, CMV and Epstein-Barr virus. A later genetic analysis associated a missense DCLRE1C variant with V-gene and J-gene trimming of TCR beta chains, and an independent cohort replicated the association. Specific HLA alleles were associated with about 17,000 TCR beta sequences at a false discovery rate of 0.05 in a later analysis. Strong co-occurrence of HLA alleles, especially DR and DQ, made assigning TCR associations to individual alleles difficult. An earlier analysis of 587 of the donors showed that most TCR beta V segments appeared in productive rearrangements either about 90% or about 30% of the time, which broadly matched IMGT annotations. While some public TCRs were present in many individuals, most TCR sequences turned up only very rarely across donors. The classifier was reported to diagnose cytomegalovirus status with high specificity and sensitivity in both the original cohort and the validation cohort. Compared with equally common non-associated chains, HLA-associated TCR beta chains in a later analysis were more clonally expanded and had lower generation probabilities. Because HLA typing was missing for some donors at each locus, association tests included only the typed subset. A later analysis found that TCR association rates varied across HLA loci, with DRB1 alleles showing the most associated TCRs and HLA-C alleles the fewest. A later genetic analysis reported fewer N-insertions in productive TCRs among donors in an Asian-associated ancestry cluster than the roughly 640-donor mean. Because counts were too low, some 17 rarely observed V segments, including chromosome 9 orphons, were left out of the earlier analysis of several hundred of the donors. In vitro tests confirmed that a few of the cytomegalovirus-associated TCR beta chains recognize cytomegalovirus antigens. The study listed 150 to 200 TCR beta chains as associated with cytomegalovirus. According to the authors, the approach could potentially be generalized to other disease states and immunological phenotypes. A further reported finding was that TCR beta sequences accurately predicted the HLA-A and HLA-B alleles for most subjects in the first cohort. Most CMV-associated TCR beta chains appeared to be HLA-restricted in a later analysis, and the HLA associations seemed to be driven largely by CMV exposure. A cluster of highly shared sequence variants was judged likely to represent a technical artifact of the sequencing pipeline. For the cohort, immune exposure information was limited to CMV serostatus. The 87-base-pair reads could not distinguish some IMGT-functional V segments, including TRBV6-2 and TRBV6-3, so those segments were excluded. In this cohort, only TCR beta chains were sequenced, and detectable features were limited by the absence of alpha or paired-chain data. Presence/absence analyses assumed roughly uniform sequencing depth across donors, an assumption that may not hold.

This receptor chain uses TRBV6-6 and TRBJ1-1, with the identity of the D gene unclear. This TCR was recovered from a man aged 40-49 years in good health and CMV-seropositive. Sequencing input: PBMCs. The CDR3 region has the sequence CASSYPTENTEAFF. The sequenced DNA is TGTGCCAGCAGTTACCCCACAGAAAACACTGAAGCTTTCTTT.